The present entry profiles one T cell receptor (beta chain) with its context. Across over 20 US areas, participants ranged in age from about 18 to 90 years. Two consecutive negative NP/OP PCR tests, clearance, or resolved symptoms defined Cohort 3 recovery. This record belongs to a study of blood T cell repertoires in COVID-19. Turning to the study itself: Spain, Italy and the United States supplied samples that represented acute and convalescent COVID-19. PBMCs, B-cell-depleted T cells, or T cells provided the cDNA or gDNA that made up the material.

This CDR3 region has 19 residues. The germline CDR1 and CDR2 sequences are SGHVS and FQNEAQ. V was pared by 5 bases and J by 0 bases, with 16 bases of the junction left unmatched. Only in-frame clones appear in the TCRdb table, and some are missing; sequencing was by immunoSEQ multiplex PCR. The profile covers 300,000 to 350,000 clones, with roughly 88% appearing a single time and about 5% taken by the ten largest. The chain joins TRBV7-8 to TRBJ2-3, with TRBD2 matching over 8 bases. This sequence originates from a man aged 25-45 years who had recovered from COVID-19. The sequenced sample was PBMCs or T cells enriched from blood (not recorded which). The CDR3 DNA reads TGTGCCAGCAGCGCCCTACTGGCGGGGGGTCATATTAGCACAGATACGCAGTATTTT. This translates into CASSALLAGGHISTDTQYF. Full variable domain (missing parts from reference TRBV7-8 and TRBJ2-3): GAGVSQSPRYKVAKRGQDVALRCDPISGHVSLFWYQQALGQGPEFLTYFQNEAQLDKSGLPSDRFFAERPEGSVSTLKIQRTQQEDSAVYLCASSALLAGGHISTDTQYFGPGTRLTVL.